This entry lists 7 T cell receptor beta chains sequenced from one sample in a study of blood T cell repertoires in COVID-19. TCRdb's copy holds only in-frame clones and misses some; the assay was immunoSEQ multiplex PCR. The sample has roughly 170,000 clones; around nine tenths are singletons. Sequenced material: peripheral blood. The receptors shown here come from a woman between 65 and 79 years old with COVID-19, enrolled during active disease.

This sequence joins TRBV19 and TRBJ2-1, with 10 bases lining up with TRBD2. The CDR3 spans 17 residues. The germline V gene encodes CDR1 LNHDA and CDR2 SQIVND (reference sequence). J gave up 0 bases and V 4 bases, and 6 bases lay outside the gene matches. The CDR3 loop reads CASSKNPSGSSYNEQFF. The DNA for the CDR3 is TGTGCCAGTAGTAAAAATCCTAGCGGGAGCTCCTACAATGAGCAGTTCTTC.

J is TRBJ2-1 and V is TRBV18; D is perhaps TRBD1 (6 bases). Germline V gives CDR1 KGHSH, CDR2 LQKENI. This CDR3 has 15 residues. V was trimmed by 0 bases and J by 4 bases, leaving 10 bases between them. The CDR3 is CASSPPGQGYNEQFF. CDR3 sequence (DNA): TGTGCCAGCTCACCACCGGGACAAGGATACAATGAGCAGTTCTTC.

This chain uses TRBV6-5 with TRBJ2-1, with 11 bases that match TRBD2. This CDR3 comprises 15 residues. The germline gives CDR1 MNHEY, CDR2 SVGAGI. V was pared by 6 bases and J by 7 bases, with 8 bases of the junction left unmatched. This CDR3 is CASREGLAERNEQFF. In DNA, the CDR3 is TGTGCCAGCAGGGAGGGACTAGCGGAGAGGAATGAGCAGTTCTTC.

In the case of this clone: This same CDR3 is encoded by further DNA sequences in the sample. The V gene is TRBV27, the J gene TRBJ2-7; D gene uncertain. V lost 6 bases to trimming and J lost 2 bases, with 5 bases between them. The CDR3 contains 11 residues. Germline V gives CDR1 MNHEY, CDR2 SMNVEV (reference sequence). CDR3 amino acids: CASSPTYEQYF. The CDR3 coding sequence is TGTGCCAGCAGCCCTACCTACGAGCAGTACTTC.

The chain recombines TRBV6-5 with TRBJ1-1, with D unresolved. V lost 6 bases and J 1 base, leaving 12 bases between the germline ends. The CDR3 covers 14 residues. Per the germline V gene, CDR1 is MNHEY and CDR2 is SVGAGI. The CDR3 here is CASRELPSNTEAFF. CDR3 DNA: TGTGCCAGCAGAGAGCTACCTTCGAACACTGAAGCTTTCTTT.

Here the CDR3 DNA reads TGTGCCAGCAGACTATCGGACAGGGTCAATCAGCCCCAGCATTTT. Encoded protein: CASRLSDRVNQPQHF. The chain carries TRBV28 and TRBJ1-5; 8 positions agree with TRBD1. Trimming removed 6 bases from V and 3 bases from J; junction bases left unmatched: 7. Germline CDR1 MDHEN, CDR2 SYDVKM. The CDR3 runs 15 residues. The variable domain in full, completed from reference TRBV28 and TRBJ1-5, reads DVKVTQSSRYLVKRTGEKVFLECVQDMDHENMFWYRQDPGLGLRLIYFSYDVKMKEKGDIPEGYSVSREKKERFSLILESASTNQTSMYLCASRLSDRVNQPQHFGDGTRLSIL.

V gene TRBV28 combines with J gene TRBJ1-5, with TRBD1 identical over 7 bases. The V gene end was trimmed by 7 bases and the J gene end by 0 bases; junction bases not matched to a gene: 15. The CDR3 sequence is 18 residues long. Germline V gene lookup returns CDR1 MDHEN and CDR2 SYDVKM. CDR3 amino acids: CASKESGGTFFSNQPQHF. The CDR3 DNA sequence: TGTGCCAGCAAAGAATCAGGGGGTACCTTTTTTAGCAATCAGCCCCAGCATTTT.